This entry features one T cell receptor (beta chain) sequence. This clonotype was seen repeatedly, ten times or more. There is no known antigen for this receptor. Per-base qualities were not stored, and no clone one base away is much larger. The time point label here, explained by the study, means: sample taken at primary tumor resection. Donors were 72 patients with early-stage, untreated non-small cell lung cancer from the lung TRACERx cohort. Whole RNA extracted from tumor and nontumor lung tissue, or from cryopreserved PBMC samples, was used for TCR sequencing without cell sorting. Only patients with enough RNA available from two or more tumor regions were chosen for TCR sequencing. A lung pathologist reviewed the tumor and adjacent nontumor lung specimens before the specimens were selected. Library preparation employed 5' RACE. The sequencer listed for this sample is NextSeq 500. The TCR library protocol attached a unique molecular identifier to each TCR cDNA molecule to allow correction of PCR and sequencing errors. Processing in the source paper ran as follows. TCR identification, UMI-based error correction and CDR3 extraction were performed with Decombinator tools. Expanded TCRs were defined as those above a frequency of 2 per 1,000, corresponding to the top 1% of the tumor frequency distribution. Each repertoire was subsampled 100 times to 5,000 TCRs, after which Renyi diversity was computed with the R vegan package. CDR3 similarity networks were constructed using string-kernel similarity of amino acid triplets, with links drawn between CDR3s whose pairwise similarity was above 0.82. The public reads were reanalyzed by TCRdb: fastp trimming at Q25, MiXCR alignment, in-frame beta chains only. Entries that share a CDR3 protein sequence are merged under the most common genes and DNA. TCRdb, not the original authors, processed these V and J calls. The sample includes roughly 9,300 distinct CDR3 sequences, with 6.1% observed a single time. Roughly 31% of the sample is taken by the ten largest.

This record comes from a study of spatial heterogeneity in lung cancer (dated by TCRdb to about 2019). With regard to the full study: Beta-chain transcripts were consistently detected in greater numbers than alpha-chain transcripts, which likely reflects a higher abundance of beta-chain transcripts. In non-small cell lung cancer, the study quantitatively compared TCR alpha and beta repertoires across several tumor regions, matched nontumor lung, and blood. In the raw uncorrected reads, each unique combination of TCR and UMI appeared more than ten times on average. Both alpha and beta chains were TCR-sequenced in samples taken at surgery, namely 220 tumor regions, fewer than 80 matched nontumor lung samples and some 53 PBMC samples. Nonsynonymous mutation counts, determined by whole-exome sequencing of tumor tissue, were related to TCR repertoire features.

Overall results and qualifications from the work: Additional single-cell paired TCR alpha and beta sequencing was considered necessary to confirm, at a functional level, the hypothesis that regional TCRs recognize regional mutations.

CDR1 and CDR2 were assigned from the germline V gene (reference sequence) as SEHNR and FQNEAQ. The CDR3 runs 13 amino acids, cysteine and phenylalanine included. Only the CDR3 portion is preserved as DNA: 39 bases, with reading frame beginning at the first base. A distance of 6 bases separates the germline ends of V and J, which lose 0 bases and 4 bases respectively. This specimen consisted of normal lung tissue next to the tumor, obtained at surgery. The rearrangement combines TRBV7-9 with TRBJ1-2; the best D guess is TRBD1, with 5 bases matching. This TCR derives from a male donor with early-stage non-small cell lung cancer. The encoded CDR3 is CASSLAGGYGYTF. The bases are TGTGCCAGCAGCTTAGCGGGGGGCTATGGCTACACCTTC.